What follows is one T cell receptor beta chain and its context. Its cognate antigen has yet to be identified. Base qualities are missing; no much larger clone stands one base away. This sample was included in a study of beta chain features in type 1 diabetes (dated by TCRdb to between 2018 and 2020). Regarding the research as a whole: Patients and healthy donors did not differ in mean age, gender distribution, total cell number or subset yield. Across all samples, around 100 million sorted cells were examined, and cell number per subset correlated strongly with RNA yield. Regulatory and stem cell-like memory subsets were obtained from only 8 patients and roughly 8 healthy donors, while naive and central memory subsets were obtained from all 30 or so donors. The study compared TCRB repertoires of sorted circulating CD4+ T cell subsets between recently diagnosed type 1 diabetes patients and matched healthy donors.

All of the isolated RNA was reverse transcribed with the High Capacity cDNA Reverse Transcription Kit, so expressed TCRB transcripts were sequenced. Deep immunoSEQ sequencing was performed on naive, central memory and regulatory T cell samples, with an average of about 3.6 million total reads per sample. Sorted cells were lysed in RLT buffer, and RNA was extracted using DNase-treated RNeasy Micro or Mini kits according to cell number. Each cell subset was processed separately to prevent cross-contamination, with patient and healthy donor samples processed together. TCRB sequences were amplified from cDNA with the immunoSEQ multiplex PCR, producing 87-bp fragments spanning the CDR3 region. Sequencing of the amplicons was done on the Illumina HiSeq platform. The authors' pipeline ran thus. Synthetic template baselines were used to correct PCR bias computationally, reads within Hamming distance 2 were collapsed, and singletons that could not be merged were discarded. Reads were aligned against IMGT so that V, D and J genes, CDR3 length and insertions or deletions at six rearrangement sites could be assigned. Within each subset, clonotype counts were normalized to the number of sorted cells before true diversity and Gini coefficients were calculated with the tcR R package. The overlap coefficient, calculated on TCRB nucleotide sequences, was used to quantify repertoire sharing. As a proxy for the pre-selection repertoire, out-of-frame TCRB sequences from naive cells were analyzed. TCRdb stores this immuneACCESS table with in-frame sequences only. Part of the clones is absent; in the studies checked, under half of the shortfall reflects unresolved V genes, and no reason is known for the rest. V and J calls and clone size follow that table, whereas D and trimming were derived from the DNA. Recorded for this sample are 350,000 to 450,000 clones; around 14% of them occurred a single time. The ten top clones hold around 0.039% of the sample.

CDR3 length: 14 amino acids, cysteine to phenylalanine. The sequence is cut down to CDR3 DNA, 42 bases in frame from base 1. The germline V gene encodes CDR1 MGHRA and CDR2 YSYEKL. A distance of 11 bases separates the germline ends of V and J, which lose 1 base and 7 bases respectively. A single peripheral blood draw of about 116 mL on average was collected from each donor into heparinised tubes. Naive, central memory, regulatory and stem cell-like memory CD4+ T cells were sorted on a BD FACSAria II using a panel including CD45RO, CCR7, CD25, CD127, CD95 and CD27. Purity was above 98% for every sorted population. PBMCs were isolated immediately by Lymphoprep density gradient centrifugation and stained directly without culture. So that batch effects would be minimized, each experiment stained and sorted samples in pairs, pairing one healthy donor with one patient. Findings and caveats that apply to the study as a whole: Fewer insertions and more nucleotide deletions at VDJ recombination sites were observed in patients with type 1 diabetes, implying thymic rearrangement abnormalities. In all four CD4+ subsets, TCRB CDR3 length was moderately but significantly shorter in type 1 diabetes patients. HLA sub-analyses involved small numbers of individuals, so any influence of HLA type on TCRB rearrangement remained unresolved. Shorter templates might be favored by PCR, yet because patient and control samples were amplified and corrected together, any such skew would affect both groups equally. Because cDNA rather than genomic DNA was sequenced, highly expressing activated cells could have been over-represented, although no difference in activation and CD3 levels was found between groups. The naive, central memory and regulatory TCRB repertoires appeared to resemble one another more closely among patients than among healthy donors.

The sample was naive CD4+ T cells from blood. The cell subset or site tag for this specimen amounts to: true naive CD4+ T cells. The chain couples TRBV4-1 to TRBJ2-1, with a tentative D gene TRBD2 over 5 matching bases. The receptor's source is a man aged 25 to 40 in good health. CDR3 reads: CASSQVYRDNEQFF. The bases are TGCGCCAGCAGCCAAGTTTATCGGGATAATGAGCAGTTCTTC.